This TCR beta chain was documented in a study of blood T cell repertoires in COVID-19 (TCRdb year 2020). Describing the broader study: For ImmuneRACE Cohort 3, a participant was defined as recovered based on two consecutive negative NP/OP PCR tests, clearance by a healthcare professional, or resolution of symptoms. The collaborator samples originated in the United States, Italy and Spain and spanned the acute and convalescent phases of COVID-19. The material from the prospective study consisted of cDNA or gDNA derived from T cells, B-cell-depleted T cells, or PBMCs. The dataset comprised deeply sampled blood TCRbeta repertoires from subjects exposed to, actively infected with, or recovered from COVID-19. A freely available public database, intended as a resource for researchers studying the immune response to SARS-CoV-2, is where the repertoires were released. Samples came from the ongoing ImmuneRACE study (first 160 participants) plus 1,254 subjects from 6 global collaborators. Nearly every sample came with metadata listing a de-identified subject ID, COVID-19 status, age in years and sex. Where HLA class I and class II types were available, the types were taken from metadata supplied by the sample provider, not from assay-based typing.

A few counts support this clone. The antigen this receptor binds is unknown. The record has no base qualities; no much larger clone is one base away. As encoded in the germline V gene, CDR1 is KGHSY while CDR2 is FQNENV. Taken from cysteine to phenylalanine, the CDR3 has 16 residues. Only CDR3 DNA remains: 48 bases, in frame from the first base. Trimming leaves V shorter by 2 bases and J shorter by 2 bases, with the junction holding 8 bases beyond the gene matches. Results and caveats for the whole study, not just this receptor: Clinical and demographic metadata were provided uncurated, with the amount varying by source and participant.

The immunoSEQ Assay, a bias-controlled multiplex PCR, was used to amplify TCRbeta CDR3 regions from genomic DNA. The study's own analysis went as follows. Within the assay, amplification of reference gene primers was used to estimate how many nucleated cells each sample contained. To quantify the absolute abundance of each unique TCRbeta CDR3 rearrangement, sequence reads were collapsed and filtered. For each sample, productive Simpson clonality was calculated by taking the square root of Simpson's diversity index across productive rearrangements. TCRdb limited this immuneACCESS table to in-frame rearrangements with V and J called. A share of clones is missing; checked studies link under half to unresolved V genes, and the rest is unexplained. The V and J calls and the clone size are those of that table, but D and trimming were determined from the DNA. The sample table lists around 200,000 clones, approximately 87% of them with a count of one. The ten top clones hold roughly 3.2% of the sample.

Participants in the prospective study were enrolled through a virtual design, were aged roughly 18 to 100 years, and lived in roughly 25 United States geographic areas. In the prospective study, cohorts were assigned on the basis of participant-reported clinical history obtained from a screening survey and a study questionnaire. In the prospective study, mobile phlebotomists collected whole blood, serum and a nasopharyngeal or oropharyngeal swab from each participant. Prospective study participants could optionally give additional blood draws and questionnaires over a roughly 2-month period. Before DNA extraction, blood samples from the prospective study were shipped at room temperature or frozen.

The sample comprised PBMCs or T cells enriched from blood (not recorded which). This TCR was sampled from a woman aged 50 to 65 in a cohort exposed to, infected with or recovered from COVID-19 (not recorded which). The chain is assembled from TRBV16 and TRBJ2-7; a stretch of 8 junction bases matches TRBD1. The DNA is as follows: TGTGCCAGCAGCCAAATGGTGGGGACAGGTCCCTACGAGCAGTACTTC. Its translation is CASSQMVGTGPYEQYF.